The text below deals with one T cell receptor beta chain. Those enrolled in Seattle joined during active infection and were followed longitudinally afterward. J lost 6 bases, V lost 6 bases, and 4 bases had no gene match. The CDR3 contains 13 residues. Per the original data handling: Amplifying reference gene primers gave estimates of nucleated cell counts. TCRdb keeps only in-frame clones here, not all; method: immunoSEQ multiplex PCR. From that table come the V and J calls and clone size; the DNA was used to work out D and trimming. The sample comprises 150,000 to 200,000 clones, approximately 87% of which are singletons, and 15% to 20% rests with the top ten. This sample is part of a study of blood T cell repertoires in COVID-19. Study overall: PBMCs, B-cell-depleted T cells, or T cells provided the cDNA or gDNA that made up the material.

The specimen sequenced was peripheral blood. The J gene is TRBJ1-1, the V gene TRBV12-3 or TRBV12-4; 10 positions agree with TRBD1. The TCR comes from a person between 65 and 80 years old with COVID-19, enrolled during active disease. The DNA for the CDR3 is TGTGCCAGCAGGGACAGGGGGTTTTCTGAAGCTTTCTTT. Its translation is CASRDRGFSEAFF.